This T cell receptor (beta chain) was recovered during a study of OX40 agonist ivuxolimab in advanced cancers. Study as a whole: At doses from 0.01 to 10 mg/kg, patients were given intravenous ivuxolimab every 2 weeks. Participants could have had prior anti-PD-1, anti-PD-L1 or anti-CTLA-4 therapy, and around 40% had some.

TCRdb keeps only in-frame clones here, not all; method: immunoSEQ multiplex PCR. The table records about 79,000 clones, around 94% of them present only once. The CDR3 length is 13 residues. The J segment lost 7 bases and the V segment lost 4 bases, leaving 3 bases of the junction unmatched. In germline, CDR1 is SNHLY, CDR2 FYNNEI. This TCR was recovered from an adult with an advanced solid tumor such as melanoma, head and neck, liver or kidney cancer. J is TRBJ2-1 and V is TRBV2; 8 nucleotides match TRBD1. The specimen comprised CD4+ or CD8+ T cells sorted from blood, sampled in a trial of the OX40 agonist ivuxolimab. This chain's CDR3 is CASSGQGTNEQFF. The CDR3 nucleotides are TGTGCCAGCAGTGGACAGGGGACTAATGAGCAGTTCTTC.